This paragraph reports one T cell receptor (beta chain). The sample comes from a study of blood T cells in healthy people across ages. Study overall: About one barcoded beta molecule per two T cells was captured by template switching.

With a J-beta primer mix and a sample-barcoded 5' primer, a second PCR ran roughly 6 to 12 cycles. TCRdb re-analysed the 5' RACE reads in MiXCR, keeping a single row per CDR3 protein. Here the sample spans about 1,400,000 distinct CDR3 sequences, around 39% being singletons. The CDR3 covers 16 residues. Germline CDR1 SGHRS, CDR2 YFSETQ. Losses at the gene ends were 8 bases for V and 5 bases for J; bases not matched to a gene: 17. The sequence derives from a woman under 30 in good health. This chain uses TRBV5-1 with TRBJ1-1; 8 bases map to TRBD1. The sequencing input was blood. CDR3 sequence: CARGAQGALGRTEAFF. The CDR3 nucleotides are TGCGCCAGGGGGGCGCAGGGGGCGCTCGGTCGGACTGAAGCTTTCTTT.